These T cell receptor beta chains were read from a single sample in a study of T-cell reconstitution after alpha-beta-depleted transplantation in children. TCRdb re-called the PCR reads through MiXCR, storing one row per CDR3 protein. Of roughly 200,000 distinct CDR3 sequences in the sample, less than 15% were seen once. The specimen was PBMCs from the stem cell graft donor, collected from the stem cell graft. The source of these receptors is a human donor who donated a stem cell graft to a child with acute lymphoblastic leukemia. CDR3s include the opening cysteine and the closing phenylalanine or tryptophan. The D gene is left open where the match is weak. Clone size is stated in some rows and not others, as once, few, many or a class when expanded.

D,size,V,J,CDR3,DNA
.,.,TRBV6-6,TRBJ1-2,CATYSGRHYGYTF,TGTGCCACCTATTCAGGACGCCACTATGGCTACACCTTC
TRBD2,many,TRBV29-1,TRBJ2-3,CSVDAGDADTQYF,TGCAGCGTCGACGCGGGAGATGCAGATACGCAGTATTTT
.,many,TRBV12-3/TRBV12-4,TRBJ2-1,CASSLGEIDEQFF,TGTGCCAGCAGCCTAGGGGAGATTGATGAGCAGTTCTTC
.,many,TRBV10-2,TRBJ2-7,CASSDAGYYGQYF,TGCGCCAGCAGTGACGCAGGATACTACGGGCAGTACTTC
TRBD1,many,TRBV5-1,TRBJ2-2,CASSPGTGAVGELFF,TGCGCCAGCAGCCCCGGGACAGGGGCGGTCGGGGAGCTGTTTTTT
.,.,TRBV7-2,TRBJ2-1,CASSLGPEAPYNEQFF,TGTGCCAGCAGCTTAGGCCCAGAGGCCCCCTACAATGAGCAGTTCTTC
.,.,TRBV12-3/TRBV12-4,TRBJ1-5,CASSLARIETELNQPQHF,TGTGCCAGCAGTTTAGCGCGAATCGAGACAGAGTTAAATCAGCCCCAGCATTTT
.,.,TRBV6-1,TRBJ1-1,CASRTLQGKVVTEAFF,TGTGCCAGCAGGACCTTACAGGGTAAGGTAGTAACTGAAGCTTTCTTT
.,.,TRBV10-3,TRBJ2-2,CAISESIASRTYTGELFF,TGTGCCATCAGTGAGTCGATAGCATCCAGGACTTACACCGGGGAGCTGTTTTTT
.,many,TRBV29-1,TRBJ2-1,CSVEDDRGGAYNEQFF,TGCAGCGTTGAAGATGACAGGGGAGGGGCCTACAATGAGCAGTTCTTC
.,many,TRBV12-3/TRBV12-4,TRBJ2-7,CASAIGVTPDNEEQYF,TGTGCCAGCGCAATAGGGGTCACCCCTGACAACGAGGAGCAGTACTTC
.,many,TRBV12-3/TRBV12-4,TRBJ1-1,CASSLGGGRSEAFF,TGTGCCAGCAGTTTGGGGGGAGGAAGGTCTGAAGCTTTCTTT
.,many,TRBV5-1,TRBJ2-7,CASSENSLYEQYF,TGCGCCAGCAGCGAGAATAGCCTCTACGAGCAGTACTTC
.,.,TRBV5-4,TRBJ1-2,CASRNSSRGNHYGYTF,TGTGCCAGCAGAAACTCATCCAGAGGAAACCACTATGGCTACACCTTC
.,many,TRBV5-1,TRBJ1-3,CASSLNRAGSGNTIYF,TGCGCCAGCAGCTTGAACAGGGCCGGCTCTGGAAACACCATATATTTT
.,many,TRBV5-8,TRBJ2-6,CASSLDWGSGANVLTF,TGTGCCAGCAGCTTGGATTGGGGGTCCGGGGCCAACGTCCTGACTTTC
TRBD2,few,TRBV11-2,TRBJ2-1,CASSLDRGAWGLVVVYNEQFF,TGTGCCAGCAGCTTAGATAGGGGGGCGTGGGGACTAGTGGTGGTCTACAATGAGCAGTTCTTC
.,few,TRBV5-5,TRBJ2-7,CASSLWQSYEQYF,TGTGCCAGCAGCTTGTGGCAATCCTACGAGCAGTACTTC
TRBD1,many,TRBV5-5,TRBJ2-1,CASSSTGGSYNEQFF,TGTGCCAGCAGCTCGACAGGGGGCTCCTACAATGAGCAGTTCTTC
.,many,TRBV7-9,TRBJ2-5,CASSARSKRTQYF,TGTGCCAGCAGCGCCCGATCTAAGCGCACCCAGTACTTC
TRBD1,.,TRBV20-1,TRBJ1-2,CSAPGQGAALANYGYTF,TGCAGTGCCCCGGGACAGGGGGCGGCTTTAGCTAACTATGGCTACACCTTC
TRBD1,many,TRBV5-4,TRBJ2-7,CASRLTGGKEQYF,TGTGCCAGCAGATTGACAGGGGGGAAGGAGCAGTACTTC
TRBD2,many,TRBV5-1,TRBJ2-7,CASSQSGARPYEQYF,TGCGCCAGCAGCCAAAGCGGGGCCAGGCCCTACGAGCAGTACTTC
TRBD1,once,TRBV5-4,TRBJ2-7,CASSSRTGGNEVGQYF,TGTGCCAGCAGCTCCCGGACAGGGGGTAACGAAGTAGGGCAGTACTTC
.,few,TRBV5-1,TRBJ2-7,CASSLDSRNYEQYF,TGCGCCAGCAGCTTGGATAGCAGAAACTACGAGCAGTACTTC
.,.,TRBV6-5,TRBJ2-2,CASSYDYLGLRELFF,TGTGCCAGCAGTTACGACTACCTCGGACTTAGGGAGCTGTTTTTT
.,few,TRBV15,TRBJ1-1,CATSRDRGPLAEAFF,TGTGCCACCAGCAGAGATCGAGGACCTTTAGCTGAAGCTTTCTTT
.,.,TRBV7-7,TRBJ2-5,CASSLAKTGRRSQETQYF,TGTGCTAGCAGCTTAGCCAAAACTGGCCGGAGAAGTCAAGAGACCCAGTACTTC
.,many,TRBV6-2/TRBV6-3,TRBJ2-2,CASSYGPGPGTGELFF,TGTGCCAGCAGTTACGGCCCGGGGCCCGGGACCGGGGAGCTGTTTTTT
.,many,TRBV7-9,TRBJ2-7,CASSLGWQDYEQYF,TGTGCCAGCAGCTTAGGGTGGCAGGACTACGAGCAGTACTTC
TRBD2,.,TRBV11-1,TRBJ2-2,CASSFILAGGYKNTGELFF,TGTGCCAGCAGCTTTATACTAGCGGGAGGATATAAGAACACCGGGGAGCTGTTTTTT
.,many,TRBV7-2,TRBJ1-1,CASSFTQATEAFF,TGTGCCAGCAGCTTCACCCAGGCCACTGAAGCTTTCTTT
.,many,TRBV11-1,TRBJ1-1,CASSLKKNTEAFF,TGTGCCAGCAGCTTAAAGAAGAACACTGAAGCTTTCTTT
.,few,TRBV12-3/TRBV12-4,TRBJ2-3,CASSLSSPYTDTQYF,TGTGCCAGCAGTTTGTCTAGCCCCTACACAGATACGCAGTATTTT
.,many,TRBV6-5,TRBJ1-1,CASTRGGAVNTEAFF,TGTGCCAGCACTCGGGGTGGGGCCGTGAACACTGAAGCTTTCTTT
TRBD1,many,TRBV6-5,TRBJ1-3,CASSYRTESPGGSGNTIYF,TGTGCCAGCAGTTACCGCACTGAATCCCCAGGGGGCTCGGGAAACACCATATATTTT
.,many,TRBV20-1,TRBJ1-1,CSARDPGRAGDTEAFF,TGCAGTGCTAGAGACCCGGGGAGGGCAGGGGACACTGAAGCTTTCTTT
.,many,TRBV27,TRBJ2-2,CASSSLLLFGELFF,TGTGCCAGCAGTTCTTTGTTGCTTTTCGGGGAGCTGTTTTTT
.,many,TRBV12-3/TRBV12-4,TRBJ2-1,CASSLVGDLDNEQFF,TGTGCCAGCAGTTTAGTGGGGGACTTGGACAATGAGCAGTTCTTC
.,.,TRBV12-3/TRBV12-4,TRBJ1-1,CASSSPWTVTEAFF,TGTGCCAGCAGTTCTCCGTGGACAGTCACTGAAGCTTTCTTT
TRBD2,many,TRBV7-8,TRBJ2-1,CASSLRREGSYNEQFF,TGTGCCAGCAGCTTACGGCGGGAGGGCTCCTACAATGAGCAGTTCTTC
.,many,TRBV27,TRBJ2-4,CASSLDRAKNIQYF,TGTGCCAGCAGTTTAGATAGGGCCAAAAACATTCAGTACTTC
TRBD2,many,TRBV4-1,TRBJ2-3,CASSQGGLDTDTQYF,TGCGCCAGCAGCCAAGGGGGACTAGACACAGATACGCAGTATTTT
TRBD1,many,TRBV6-5,TRBJ2-4,CASSYTGDPKNIQYF,TGTGCCAGCAGTTACACAGGGGATCCCAAAAACATTCAGTACTTC
.,many,TRBV12-3/TRBV12-4,TRBJ1-1,CASSFQGFGAFF,TGTGCCAGCAGTTTCCAGGGTTTTGGAGCTTTCTTT
TRBD2,many,TRBV10-3,TRBJ2-1,CAIRAAAGRGEQFF,TGTGCCATCAGGGCAGCGGCGGGGAGGGGTGAGCAGTTCTTC
TRBD2,.,TRBV4-2,TRBJ2-1,CASSQGGSSGSYNEQFF,TGTGCCAGCAGCCAAGGGGGGTCTAGCGGGAGTTACAATGAGCAGTTCTTC
.,many,TRBV20-1,TRBJ2-7,CSARDGSGLSSYEQYF,TGCAGTGCTAGAGATGGTTCAGGCCTGAGCTCCTACGAGCAGTACTTC
TRBD2,.,TRBV5-1,TRBJ2-1,CASSALGGSFREQFF,TGCGCCAGCAGCGCTCTGGGCGGGAGCTTTCGTGAGCAGTTCTTC
.,many,TRBV7-9,TRBJ2-6,CASSPTSTRDSGANVLTF,TGTGCCAGCAGCCCGACGTCTACCAGGGACTCTGGGGCCAACGTCCTGACTTTC
.,.,TRBV5-1,TRBJ2-5,CASSFGGPEYQETQYF,TGCGCCAGCAGCTTTGGCGGTCCCGAGTACCAAGAGACCCAGTACTTC
.,few,TRBV5-1,TRBJ1-4,CASSYFFIGTNIATNEKLFF,TGCGCCAGCAGCTATTTTTTCATCGGGACAAATATTGCAACTAATGAAAAACTGTTTTTT
TRBD2,few,TRBV12-3/TRBV12-4,TRBJ2-3,CASSLTSGSADTQYF,TGTGCCAGCAGTCTGACTAGCGGGAGCGCAGATACGCAGTATTTT
TRBD1,many,TRBV7-8,TRBJ2-2,CASSLGRDRGTGELFF,TGTGCCAGCAGCTTAGGCAGGGACAGGGGAACCGGGGAGCTGTTTTTT
TRBD2,many,TRBV12-3/TRBV12-4,TRBJ2-3,CASSTGLAGLDTQYF,TGTGCCAGCAGCACGGGACTAGCGGGATTAGATACGCAGTATTTT
TRBD1,many,TRBV7-8,TRBJ1-2,CASSFSGRGRNGYTF,TGTGCCAGCAGCTTTTCGGGCAGGGGGCGAAATGGCTACACCTTC
TRBD2,.,TRBV5-4,TRBJ2-1,CASSLPPSGGSGVNEQFF,TGTGCCAGCAGCTTGCCGCCCTCGGGCGGGAGCGGTGTCAATGAGCAGTTCTTC